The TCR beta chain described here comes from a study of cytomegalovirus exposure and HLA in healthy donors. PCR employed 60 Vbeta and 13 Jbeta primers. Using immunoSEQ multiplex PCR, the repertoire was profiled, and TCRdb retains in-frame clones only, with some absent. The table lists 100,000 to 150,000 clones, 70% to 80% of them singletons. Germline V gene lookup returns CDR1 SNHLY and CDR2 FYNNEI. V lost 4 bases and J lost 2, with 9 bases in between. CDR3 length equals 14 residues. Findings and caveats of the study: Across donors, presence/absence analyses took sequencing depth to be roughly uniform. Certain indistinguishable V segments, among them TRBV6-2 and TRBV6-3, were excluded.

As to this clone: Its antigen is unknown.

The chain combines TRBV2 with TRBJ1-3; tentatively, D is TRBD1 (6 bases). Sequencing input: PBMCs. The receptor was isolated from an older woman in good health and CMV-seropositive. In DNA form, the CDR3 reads TGTGCCAGCAGTGTTAGGGACACTGGAAACACCATATATTTT. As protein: CASSVRDTGNTIYF.